The following is a T cell receptor (beta chain) sequence with its context. Its antigen is not identified. A read error may account for a junction end that differs from germline. This specimen comes from a study of cytomegalovirus exposure and HLA in healthy donors. Study conclusions and caveats: From TCR beta sequences, most subjects' HLA-A and HLA-B alleles were reportedly predicted accurately. The study designated 150 to 200 TCR beta chains cytomegalovirus-associated.

It was with 60 Vbeta and 13 Jbeta primers that the PCR ran. Clones were read by immunoSEQ multiplex PCR, and TCRdb kept only the in-frame ones, dropping some. The table includes roughly 190,000 clones, roughly 80% detected once. This TCR was sampled from a woman between 18 and 29 years old in good health and CMV-seronegative. Material for sequencing was PBMCs.

The CDR3 reads CASSVAIEFNEQFF. CDR3 bases: TGTGCCAGCAGCGTAGCTATAGAGTTCAATGAGCAGTTCTTC. The chain recombines TRBV7-9 with TRBJ2-1; D is undetermined. Germline CDR1 SEHNR, CDR2 FQNEAQ (reference sequence). The CDR3 totals 14 residues. Full variable domain (remainder filled in from reference TRBV7-9 and TRBJ2-1): DTGVSQNPRHKITKRGQNVTFRCDPISEHNRLYWYRQTLGQGPEFLTYFQNEAQLEKSRLLSDRFSAERPKGSFSTLEIQRTEQGDSAMYLCASSVAIEFNEQFFGPGTRLTVL.